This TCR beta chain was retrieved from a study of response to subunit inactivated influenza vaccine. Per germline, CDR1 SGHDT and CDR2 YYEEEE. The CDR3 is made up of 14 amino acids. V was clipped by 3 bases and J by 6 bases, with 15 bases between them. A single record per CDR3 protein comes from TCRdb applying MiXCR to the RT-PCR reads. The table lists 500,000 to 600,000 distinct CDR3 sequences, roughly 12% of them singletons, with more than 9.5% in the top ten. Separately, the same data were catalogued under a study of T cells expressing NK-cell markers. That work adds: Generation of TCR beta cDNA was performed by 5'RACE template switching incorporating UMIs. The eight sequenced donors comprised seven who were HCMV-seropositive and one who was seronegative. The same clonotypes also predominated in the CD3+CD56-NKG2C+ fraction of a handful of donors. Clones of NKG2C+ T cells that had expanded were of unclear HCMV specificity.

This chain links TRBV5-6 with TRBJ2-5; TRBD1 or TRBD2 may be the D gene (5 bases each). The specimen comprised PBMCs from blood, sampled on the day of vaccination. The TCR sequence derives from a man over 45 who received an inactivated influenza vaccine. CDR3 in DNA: TGTGCCAGCAGCTCCTCCGGGACCCCTAAGACCCAGTACTTC. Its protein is CASSSSGTPKTQYF.